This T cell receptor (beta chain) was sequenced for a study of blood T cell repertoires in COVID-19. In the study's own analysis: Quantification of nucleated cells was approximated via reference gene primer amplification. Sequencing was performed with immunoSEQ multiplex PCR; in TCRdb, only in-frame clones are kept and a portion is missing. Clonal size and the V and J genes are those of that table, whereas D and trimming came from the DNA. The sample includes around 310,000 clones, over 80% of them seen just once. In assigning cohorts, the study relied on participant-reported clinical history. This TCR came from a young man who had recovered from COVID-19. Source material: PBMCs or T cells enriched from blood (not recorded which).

The DNA of the CDR3 is TGTGCCTGGTCCGGGGGTCATCAACAGCCCCAGCATTTT. This encodes CAWSGGHQQPQHF. V is TRBV30 and J is TRBJ1-5, with D possibly being TRBD1 (5 bases). Germline loops: CDR1 GTSNPN, CDR2 SVGIG (reference sequence). The CDR3 covers 13 residues. V lost 5 bases and J 7 bases, leaving 15 bases between the germline ends.